These T cell receptor beta chains were read from a single sample in a study of T cell changes during pregnancy in multiple sclerosis. Repertoires were generated with immunoSEQ multiplex PCR, while TCRdb's copy carries only in-frame clones and drops some. The table records over 100,000 clones, 92% of them present only once. The sequenced sample was peripheral blood, obtained in the third trimester of pregnancy. These receptors originate from a female donor with multiple sclerosis, enrolled in a pregnancy study. Both conserved end residues are part of each CDR3. A D gene is named only where the DNA matches it firmly. Expanded clones are given a class, and other clones once, few, many or no size at all.

J gene	V gene	D gene	clone size	CDR3 DNA	CDR3 protein
TRBJ1-2	TRBV27	-	-	TGTGCCAGCAGCCTCACGGGAGCAATTAACTATGGCTACACCTTC	CASSLTGAINYGYTF
TRBJ2-1	TRBV6-5	TRBD2	-	TGTGCCAGCACCCCCAGCGGGGGGACCTACAATGAGCAGTTCTTC	CASTPSGGTYNEQFF
TRBJ2-1	TRBV11-2	TRBD2	-	TGTGCCAGCAGCAGGGGACTAGCGGGGGAGGAGCAGTTCTTC	CASSRGLAGEEQFF
TRBJ2-7	TRBV5-6	-	-	TGTGCCAGCAGCCCCACAGGGTTGTACGAGCAGTACTTC	CASSPTGLYEQYF
TRBJ2-2	TRBV2	TRBD2	once	TGTGCCTCGGGGAGGGAGTACGCCACCGGGGAGCTGTTTTTT	CASGREYATGELFF
TRBJ2-7	TRBV6-6	TRBD2	once	TGTGCCAGCAGTTACTCTACTAGCGGGGGGGCCGGGGAGCAGTACTTC	CASSYSTSGGAGEQYF
TRBJ2-3	TRBV27	-	-	TGTGCCAGCAGCTTCAGGGGCACAGATACGCAGTATTTT	CASSFRGTDTQYF
TRBJ2-7	TRBV7-9	TRBD2	-	TGTGCCAGCAGCTTAGGAAGCGGGAGTCCCTCCTACGAGCAGTACTTC	CASSLGSGSPSYEQYF
TRBJ2-7	TRBV7-9	TRBD2	-	TGTGCCAGCAGCTCTAGCGGGAACTACGAGCAGTACTTC	CASSSSGNYEQYF
TRBJ2-1	TRBV7-9	-	-	TGTGCCAGCAGCCACGGTCAGGGCTCCTACAATGAGCAGTTCTTC	CASSHGQGSYNEQFF
TRBJ1-1	TRBV6-1	-	-	TGTGCCAGCAGTGAATATGGACAGATGAACACTGAAGCTTTCTTT	CASSEYGQMNTEAFF
TRBJ1-1	TRBV5-1	TRBD1	-	TGCGCCAGCAGCTTCCGGACAGGGGGCGTCTCTGAAGCTTTCTTT	CASSFRTGGVSEAFF
TRBJ2-3	TRBV7-2	-	-	TGTGCCAGCAGCTTTGGGGCGGGGAGCTTGGTAGATACGCAGTATTTT	CASSFGAGSLVDTQYF
TRBJ1-1	TRBV4-1	-	-	TGCGCCAGCAGCCAGACAGGAAACACTGAAGCTTTCTTT	CASSQTGNTEAFF
TRBJ2-2	TRBV18	-	-	TGTGCCAGCTCACCTCTCACAGGGAAAGGAACCGGGGAGCTGTTTTTT	CASSPLTGKGTGELFF
TRBJ2-1	TRBV11-3	TRBD2	-	TGTGCCAGCAGCGTGGGACTAGCGGGGGGGAACAATGAGCAGTTCTTC	CASSVGLAGGNNEQFF
TRBJ2-5	TRBV14	-	-	TGTGCCAGCAGCCAAGGCAGGGTCCAAGAGACCCAGTACTTC	CASSQGRVQETQYF
TRBJ2-1	TRBV18	TRBD2	-	TGTGCCAGCTCACCATCGACTAGCGGGACGAATGAGCAGTTCTTC	CASSPSTSGTNEQFF
TRBJ2-3	TRBV30	-	once	TGTGCCTGGAGTGTGCTAGCGAGCAGCACAGATACGCAGTATTTT	CAWSVLASSTDTQYF
TRBJ1-2	TRBV27	TRBD1	-	TGTGCCAGCAGCCGCGGACAGGGGTCCAACTATGGCTACACCTTC	CASSRGQGSNYGYTF
TRBJ2-7	TRBV19	TRBD1	-	TGTGCCACTTCGCCGGGACAGGGCTCCTACGAGCAGTACTTC	CATSPGQGSYEQYF
TRBJ2-5	TRBV6-1	TRBD2	-	TGTGCCAGCAGTGAAGCGCGGGGGGGCGCGGGGGAGACCCAGTACTTC	CASSEARGGAGETQYF
TRBJ1-4	TRBV1	-	-	TGCACCAGCAGCCAAGTAACAGGAAGAGATGAAAAACTGTTTTTT	CTSSQVTGRDEKLFF
TRBJ2-1	TRBV29-1	TRBD2	-	TGCAGCGTTCAGCGGGACCTCCACTGGAATGAGCAGTTCTTC	CSVQRDLHWNEQFF
TRBJ2-2	TRBV5-1	TRBD2	-	TGCGCCAGCAGCTGGGGCGGGAGGGCCGACGGGGAGCTGTTTTTT	CASSWGGRADGELFF
TRBJ1-1	TRBV6-1	-	-	TGTGCCAGCAGTGCAGGCAGGGTGGGCACTGAAGCTTTCTTT	CASSAGRVGTEAFF
TRBJ2-3	TRBV5-1	TRBD2	-	TGCGCCAGCAGCCCCCTCGGGGGGGACACAGATACGCAGTATTTT	CASSPLGGDTDTQYF
TRBJ1-1	TRBV27	-	-	TGTGCCAGCACCAACAACCTGGCGGGGGAAGCTTTCTTT	CASTNNLAGEAFF
TRBJ2-5	TRBV10-3	-	-	TGTGCCATCAGTGAGTCGGCAGGGTTCGAGACCCAGTACTTC	CAISESAGFETQYF
TRBJ2-3	TRBV29-1	-	-	TGCAGCGTTGTGCAGTGGGGCGGGGACTCCACAGATACGCAGTATTTT	CSVVQWGGDSTDTQYF
TRBJ1-1	TRBV5-1	TRBD1	-	TGCGCCAGCAGCTTGGACGGACAGGGCGACACTGAAGCTTTCTTT	CASSLDGQGDTEAFF
TRBJ2-1	TRBV27	-	-	TGTGCCAGCAGTGCCACCGGACAGCTAGGATACAATGAGCAGTTCTTC	CASSATGQLGYNEQFF
TRBJ1-1	TRBV29-1	TRBD1	few	TGCAGCGTTTTGTTATGGGATAGACAGGGGGAAGCTTTCTTT	CSVLLWDRQGEAFF
TRBJ1-1	TRBV5-1	TRBD1	-	TGCGCCAGCAGCTACGACAGGGCGGGAACTGAAGCTTTCTTT	CASSYDRAGTEAFF
TRBJ2-7	TRBV5-1	-	-	TGCGCCAGCAGCTTGGCGAGGAGCTACGAGCAGTACTTC	CASSLARSYEQYF
TRBJ2-7	TRBV19	TRBD1	-	TGTGCCACCGACACGACAGGGGAAGGACTACGCGAGCAGTACTTC	CATDTTGEGLREQYF
TRBJ2-5	TRBV6-6	-	-	TGTGCCAGCAGCCTTGGTGGCGGCACACAAGAGACCCAGTACTTC	CASSLGGGTQETQYF
TRBJ2-2	TRBV28	TRBD2	-	TGTGCCAGCAAGGTAGCGGGAGGCACCGGGGAGCTGTTTTTT	CASKVAGGTGELFF
TRBJ1-3	TRBV28	TRBD1	-	TGTGCCAGCAGTTTAGGGACAGGGGGCGCGAACACCATATATTTT	CASSLGTGGANTIYF
TRBJ1-1	TRBV28	-	-	TGTGCCAGCAGTTTCCAACCCCAGGCAAACACTGAAGCTTTCTTT	CASSFQPQANTEAFF
TRBJ1-3	TRBV28	-	-	TGTGCCAGCAGTTCCAGTGCAGGGCGCTCTGGAAACACCATATATTTT	CASSSSAGRSGNTIYF
TRBJ1-2	TRBV30	-	once	TGTGCCTGGAGTCGTGGACCCGGAGGTAACTATGGCTACACCTTC	CAWSRGPGGNYGYTF
TRBJ2-4	TRBV5-4	TRBD2	-	TGTGCCAGCAGCTTACCTAGCGGGAAAGCCAAAAACATTCAGTACTTC	CASSLPSGKAKNIQYF
TRBJ1-5	TRBV10-2	TRBD1	once	TGCGCCAGCAGCCCCCGGTACAGGGGAGAGGGCAATCAGCCCCAGCATTTT	CASSPRYRGEGNQPQHF
TRBJ1-1	TRBV9	-	-	TGTGCCAGCTCTAGGGGAAACGCGGGGCCGGACACTGAAGCTTTCTTT	CASSRGNAGPDTEAFF
TRBJ1-5	TRBV30	TRBD1	few	TGTGCCTGGAGTACTGGAGGGGGCAATCCGCCCCAGCATTTT	CAWSTGGGNPPQHF
TRBJ1-4	TRBV4-1	-	-	TGCGCCAGCAGCCCCCACGGGACGGACTATAATGAAAAACTGTTTTTT	CASSPHGTDYNEKLFF